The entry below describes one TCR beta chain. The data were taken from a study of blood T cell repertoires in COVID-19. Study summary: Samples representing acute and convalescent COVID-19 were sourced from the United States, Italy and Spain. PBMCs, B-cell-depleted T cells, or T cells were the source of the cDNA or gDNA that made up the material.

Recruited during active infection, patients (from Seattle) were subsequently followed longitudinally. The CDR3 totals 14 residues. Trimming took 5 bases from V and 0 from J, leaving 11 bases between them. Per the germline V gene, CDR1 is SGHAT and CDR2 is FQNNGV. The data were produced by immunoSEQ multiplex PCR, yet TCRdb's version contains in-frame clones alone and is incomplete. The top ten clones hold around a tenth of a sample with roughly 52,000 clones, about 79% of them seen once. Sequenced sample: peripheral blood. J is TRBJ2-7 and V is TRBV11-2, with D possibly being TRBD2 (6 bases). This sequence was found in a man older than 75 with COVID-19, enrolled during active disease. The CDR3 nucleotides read TGTGCCAGCAGCACGGGACTTAACTCCTACGAGCAGTACTTC. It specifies CASSTGLNSYEQYF.